Shown below are 27 T cell receptor beta chains from a single sample sequenced in a study of cytomegalovirus exposure and HLA in healthy donors. PCR was performed using 60 Vbeta and 13 Jbeta primers. The repertoire was sequenced with immunoSEQ multiplex PCR; TCRdb's copy has only in-frame clones and lacks some. The table shows 99,000 or so clones, with approximately 69% occurring only once. The sample consisted of PBMCs. The receptors shown here come from a man aged 25 to 40 in good health and CMV-seronegative.

V and J are TRBV10-1 and TRBJ1-2, with D perhaps TRBD1 (5 bases). Deletions cut 0 bases from V and 3 bases from J, with 20 bases between. Germline CDR1 WNHNN, CDR2 SYGVQD (reference sequence). The CDR3 sequence is 18 residues long. CDR3 residues: CASSESTAGRVGDYGYTF. DNA of the CDR3: TGCGCCAGCAGTGAGTCGACGGCGGGACGGGTGGGGGACTATGGCTACACCTTC.

This chain joins TRBV6-7 and TRBJ2-5; TRBD1 aligns across 8 bases. TRBV6-7 is labeled an ORF, and its function is uncertain. CDR3 size: 14 residues. Trimming cost V 4 bases and J 4 bases; bases outside gene matches: 5. The CDR3 nucleotides are TGTGCCAGCAGTTCCTGGACAGGGACAGAGACCCAGTACTTC. This gives the protein CASSSWTGTETQYF.

This clone has a handful of counts. This sequence joins TRBV6-5 and TRBJ1-6, with TRBD1 as a possible D gene (6 bases). Germline CDR1 is MNHEY and CDR2 is SVGAGI. The length of the CDR3 is 15 residues. V lost 10 bases and J 7 bases, leaving 20 bases between the germline ends. The CDR3 sequence is CATRWGPLGNSPLHF. In nucleotides, the CDR3 is TGTGCCACGCGGTGGGGGCCCCTCGGGAATTCACCCCTCCACTTT.

This chain links TRBV30 with TRBJ2-4; D may be TRBD1 (6 bases). Germline lookup yields CDR1 GTSNPN and CDR2 SVGIG (reference sequence). This CDR3 is 17 amino acids long. V dropped 2 bases and J dropped 2 bases, with 19 bases sitting between them. CDR3 coding DNA: TGTGCCTGGAGTCGGGCTGGGGGCCCAGGCCCCAAAAACATTCAGTACTTC. Protein product: CAWSRAGGPGPKNIQYF.

As DNA, the CDR3 is TGTGCCAGCAGCTACGGACAGGGGGCGACTGAAGCTTTCTTT. Its protein product is CASSYGQGATEAFF. The chain uses TRBV7-9 and TRBJ1-1; 11 bases align to TRBD1. CDR3 length: 14 amino acids. Per germline, CDR1 SEHNR and CDR2 FQNEAQ (reference sequence). The ends lost 4 bases at V and 5 bases at J; junction bases unmatched: 3.

V and J are TRBV7-3 and TRBJ1-1; D may be TRBD1 (5 bases). Germline CDR1 reads SGHTA; CDR2 reads FQGTGA. The length of the CDR3 is 15 residues. Trimming took 5 bases from V and 1 from J, leaving 14 bases between them. CDR3 bases: TGTGCCAGCAGCCGAAGCGGGGGGGAGAACACTGAAGCTTTCTTT. The encoded protein is CASSRSGGENTEAFF.

The V and J genes are TRBV5-1 and TRBJ1-5; 7 bases are a match to TRBD1. With V trimmed by 4 bases and J by 0 bases, 4 bases remained unmatched. This CDR3 is 15 amino acids long. Germline assignment: CDR1 SGHRS and CDR2 YFSETQ. CDR3 nucleotides: TGCGCCAGCAGCCAGGGGGGAAATAGCAATCAGCCCCAGCATTTT. Translation: CASSQGGNSNQPQHF.

The chain is built from TRBV4-1 and TRBJ1-2, with 7 bases aligning to TRBD1. V shed 2 bases, J shed 6 bases, and the junction held 6 bases outside the gene matches. Germline V gene data show CDR1 as MGHRA and CDR2 as YSYEKL. The CDR3 consists of 14 residues. The DNA for the CDR3 is TGCGCCAGCAGCCAAATAGGGGGCCCGAATGGCTACACCTTC. This codes for CASSQIGGPNGYTF.

The chain recombines TRBV9 with TRBJ1-2; unclear D gene. Trimming removed 6 bases at V and 4 bases at J, with 16 bases between. This CDR3 region has 14 residues. CDR1 SGDLS and CDR2 YYNGEE come from the germline V gene. The DNA for the CDR3 is TGTGCCAGCAACCAGGCTATAAACGGCTATGGCTACACCTTC. Translation gives CASNQAINGYGYTF.

The chain joins TRBV6-5 to TRBJ2-7; TRBD1 matches at 7 bases. V lost 8 bases, J lost 1 base, and 8 bases stayed unmatched. The germline V gene encodes CDR1 MNHEY and CDR2 SVGAGI. The CDR3 totals 14 residues. The CDR3 region is CASGYRGRSYEQYF. The DNA for the CDR3 is TGTGCCAGCGGCTACAGGGGTCGGTCCTACGAGCAGTACTTC.

The rearrangement joins TRBV19 to TRBJ2-1, with D tentatively TRBD1 (6 bases). The germline CDR1 and CDR2 sequences are LNHDA and SQIVND (reference sequence). The CDR3 sequence is 19 residues long. Trimming left V 1 base short and J 2 bases short, with 21 bases between. CDR3 amino acids: CASSIGGRGGYGPYNEQFF. The CDR3 region has the DNA TGTGCCAGTAGTATAGGAGGGCGAGGGGGATACGGACCCTACAATGAGCAGTTCTTC.

J is TRBJ1-2 and V is TRBV2; D is unclear. Germline V gene data show CDR1 as SNHLY and CDR2 as FYNNEI. Between the trimmed V and J ends, which lost 4 bases and 3 bases, there was a span of 9 bases. CDR3 size: 13 residues. CDR3 in amino acids: CASSVEDYYGYTF. CDR3 DNA sequence: TGTGCCAGCAGTGTGGAGGACTACTATGGCTACACCTTC.

This clone was seen once. The V and J genes are TRBV5-1 and TRBJ1-4; D not certain. This CDR3 spans 16 amino acids. The germline CDR1 and CDR2 sequences are SGHRS and YFSETQ. The germline V and J ends were trimmed by 1 base and 5 bases, with 15 bases remaining between them. CDR3 sequence (DNA): TGCGCCAGCAGCTTGTCGGTGACGTCCAGGAATGAAAAACTGTTTTTT. Its protein product is CASSLSVTSRNEKLFF. The whole variable domain, filled in from reference TRBV5-1 and TRBJ1-4, reads KAGVTQTPRYLIKTRGQQVTLSCSPISGHRSVSWYQQTPGQGLQFLFEYFSETQRNKGNFPGRFSGRQFSNSRSEMNVSTLELGDSALYLCASSLSVTSRNEKLFFGSGTQLSVL.

This sequence joins TRBV30 and TRBJ2-7; tentatively, D is TRBD1 (6 bases). In germline, CDR1 is GTSNPN, CDR2 SVGIG (reference sequence). V shed 1 base and J shed 9 bases, with 13 bases lying between them. The CDR3 runs 12 residues. The CDR3 here is CAWSALRGWQYF. The DNA for the CDR3 is TGTGCCTGGAGTGCCTTGAGGGGGTGGCAGTACTTC.

The chain couples TRBV9 to TRBJ1-5; D is possibly TRBD1 (6 bases). The CDR3 is 14 amino acids. V was cut by 0 bases and J by 7 bases, with 11 bases left in between. The germline gives CDR1 SGDLS, CDR2 YYNGEE. The CDR3 sequence: CASSVAGGRQPQHF. The CDR3 DNA reads TGTGCCAGCAGCGTAGCGGGGGGGCGGCAGCCCCAGCATTTT. The complete variable domain, with remaining parts taken from reference TRBV9 and TRBJ1-5, reads DSGVTQTPKHLITATGQRVTLRCSPRSGDLSVYWYQQSLDQGLQFLIQYYNGEERAKGNILERFSAQQFPDLHSELNLSSLELGDSALYFCASSVAGGRQPQHFGDGTRLSIL.

The chain carries TRBV11-2 and TRBJ1-1; no clear D gene. Germline CDR1 is SGHAT and CDR2 is FQNNGV. There are 14 residues in the CDR3. The V and J ends lost 5 bases and 3 bases respectively, with 13 bases between them. In nucleotides, the CDR3 is TGTGCCAGCAGCCTCGGGAGGAAGGACACTGAAGCTTTCTTT. Its translation: CASSLGRKDTEAFF.

The gene calls are TRBV6-5 and TRBJ2-3; D perhaps matches TRBD2 (7 bases). The CDR3 runs to 15 residues. Germline lookup yields CDR1 MNHEY and CDR2 SVGAGI. The V gene lost 6 bases and the J gene lost 7 bases, with 20 bases spanning the gap. The CDR3 here is CASSLGGKGGNTQYF. DNA of the CDR3: TGTGCCAGCAGCCTCGGCGGGAAGGGGGGGAATACGCAGTATTTT.

This clone was recorded once. This chain links TRBV4-2 with TRBJ2-3, with TRBD2 identical over 15 bases. Germline V lookup: CDR1 LGHNA, CDR2 YNFKEQ. The V gene end was trimmed by 8 bases and the J gene end by 4 bases; junction bases not matched to a gene: 1. CDR3 size: 14 residues. In DNA, the CDR3 is TGTGCCAGCGGACTAGCGGGAGGGCCAGATACGCAGTATTTT. Protein: CASGLAGGPDTQYF.

The chain combines TRBV5-4 with TRBJ2-3; D possibly corresponds to TRBD2 (5 bases). The germline V gene encodes CDR1 SGHNT and CDR2 YYREEE (reference sequence). This CDR3 contains 13 residues. Trimming pared 5 bases from V and 6 bases from J, leaving 13 bases between. CDR3 sequence reads: CASRSGVGDTQYF. The CDR3 DNA sequence: TGTGCCAGCAGAAGCGGAGTGGGGGATACGCAGTATTTT.

This clone was found once. The chain recombines TRBV29-1 with TRBJ2-1, with 12 bases that match TRBD2. The CDR3 consists of 12 residues. CDR1 SQVTM and CDR2 ANQGSEA come from the germline V gene. J gave up 5 bases and V 7 bases, and 0 bases lay outside the gene matches. CDR3 region: CSGTSGNNEQFF. The CDR3 bases are TGCAGCGGGACTAGCGGGAACAATGAGCAGTTCTTC.

The chain employs TRBV7-2 and TRBJ1-5; D unclear. The CDR3 has 11 amino acids. With 5 bases removed from V and 11 bases from J, the gap between germline ends came to 10 bases. Germline V gives CDR1 SGHTA, CDR2 FQGNSA. The CDR3 DNA follows: TGTGCCAGCAGCCTAGGCGACTCCCAGCATTTT. Its translation: CASSLGDSQHF.

This clone was detected once. Other DNA sequences of this sample code for an identical CDR3. The CDR3 sequence: CASRNRVSGANVLTF. CDR3 bases: TGTGCCAGTAGGAACCGGGTTTCTGGGGCCAACGTCCTGACTTTC. This rearrangement joins TRBV19 to TRBJ2-6; D is ambiguous. The CDR3 is 15 amino acids. Germline V CDR1 and CDR2: LNHDA, SQIVND (reference sequence). V dropped 6 bases and J dropped 1 base, with 10 bases sitting between them.

The genes are TRBV19 and TRBJ2-2; the D gene is possibly TRBD1 (5 bases). The length of the CDR3 is 14 residues. V was shortened by 3 bases and J by 6 bases, with 11 bases between the two germline ends. Germline-derived CDR1 and CDR2 are LNHDA and SQIVND (reference sequence). DNA for the CDR3: TGTGCCAGTAGTATCCAGGGTAACGCCGGGGAGCTGTTTTTT. It yields the protein CASSIQGNAGELFF.

V is TRBV4-3 and J is TRBJ1-2; 9 nucleotides align to TRBD1. V shed 2 bases, J shed 1 base, and the junction held 11 bases outside the gene matches. Germline lookup yields CDR1 LGHNA and CDR2 YSLEER. The CDR3 extends over 18 amino acids. The CDR3 protein is CASSQHAGTGSYNYGYTF. The CDR3 region has the DNA TGCGCCAGCAGCCAACACGCCGGGACAGGGAGCTATAACTATGGCTACACCTTC.

The CDR3 coding sequence is TGTGCCAGCAGTGAAGGACAGTTTTCCTACGAGCAGTACTTC. It specifies CASSEGQFSYEQYF. The rearrangement links TRBV25-1 to TRBJ2-7, with D possibly matching TRBD1 (6 bases). CDR1 is MGHDK, CDR2 SYGVNS, per germline. V dropped 2 bases and J dropped 1 base, with 9 bases sitting between them. CDR3 length equals 14 residues.

This clone has just a few counts. V gene TRBV5-4 combines with J gene TRBJ2-1; no clear D. V dropped 4 bases and J dropped 8 bases, with 16 bases sitting between them. Germline V gene sequence: CDR1 SGHNT, CDR2 YYREEE (reference sequence). This CDR3 has 14 amino acids. CDR3 sequence (DNA): TGTGCCAGCAGCGGCGGCTCCTCCGGCGATGAGCAGTTCTTC. Translation: CASSGGSSGDEQFF.

V is TRBV19 and J is TRBJ2-1; the D gene is possibly TRBD2 (6 bases). The CDR3 spans 13 residues. Germline V gives CDR1 LNHDA, CDR2 SQIVND (reference sequence). Trimming pared 3 bases from V and 9 bases from J, leaving 12 bases between. Here the CDR3 DNA reads TGTGCCAGTAGTATTGTTGGGGGGTCTGAGCAGTTCTTC. It is translated as CASSIVGGSEQFF. The full variable domain, with the rest looked up from reference TRBV19 and TRBJ2-1, is DGGITQSPKYLFRKEGQNVTLSCEQNLNHDAMYWYRQDPGQGLRLIYYSQIVNDFQKGDIAEGYSVSREKKESFPLTVTSAQKNPTAFYLCASSIVGGSEQFFGPGTRLTVL.